A single TCR beta chain is shown here with its context. The entry originates in a study of blood T cells in healthy people across ages. With each sample, at least 6 micrograms of total RNA were extracted. Alongside a J-beta primer mix, a sample-barcoded 5' primer served in a second PCR lasting roughly 6 to 11 cycles. TCRdb redid the calling of the 5' RACE reads with MiXCR, one entry per CDR3 protein. In the table there are roughly 1.4 million distinct CDR3 sequences, 59% of which are singletons. The germline V gene has CDR1 LGHNA and CDR2 YSLEER. V was clipped by 3 bases and J by 5 bases; unmatched bases: 10. The length of the CDR3 is 16 residues.

The chain employs TRBV4-3 and TRBJ2-5; TRBD1 matches 9 bases. Material: blood. The TCR comes from a young man in good health. The CDR3 sequence is CASSQGFGQGFETQYF. CDR3 DNA sequence: TGCGCCAGCAGCCAGGGTTTTGGACAGGGGTTCGAGACCCAGTACTTC.